Shown below are 9 T cell receptor beta chains from a single sample sequenced in a study of human T cells and chemical hapten exposure (dated by TCRdb to 2020 to 2023). Libraries were constructed by RACE. The reads were generated on a NextSeq 500. TCRdb reprocessing: public reads trimmed at Q25 with fastp, clones called with MiXCR, in-frame beta chains kept. Here each entry gathers all rows of one CDR3 protein and keeps the most common genes and DNA. In this sample the table shows around 300,000 distinct CDR3 sequences, about 5% of which occur a single time. Less than 9% of the sample comes from the top ten. What this sample's time point label stands for: pre-sensitization, week 0. This sample's treatment or condition label indicates: therapeutic diphenylcyclopropenone sensitization with weekly scalp DPC. Here the sequenced sample was whole blood, taken in connection with sensitization to the hapten diphenylcyclopropenone (DPC). The receptors originated from a woman younger than 30 with alopecia areata. Some clones in this sample may be carry-over from other donors' samples.

The chain employs TRBV6-2 or TRBV6-3 and TRBJ2-1; D is unresolved. The CDR3 loop spans 13 amino acids. The germline V gene has CDR1 MNHEY and CDR2 SVGEGT. V was cut by 6 bases and J by 5 bases, with 11 bases left in between. The chain's CDR3 is CASRQMTDNEQFF. CDR3 nucleotides: TGTGCCAGCAGGCAAATGACTGACAATGAGCAGTTCTTC.

The chain uses TRBV10-3 and TRBJ2-2; perhaps D is TRBD1 or TRBD2 (5 bases each). V lost 2 bases to trimming and J lost 3 bases, with 10 bases between them. The CDR3 is made up of 15 amino acids. Germline V gene sequence: CDR1 ENHRY, CDR2 SYGVKD. The CDR3 here is CAISEGQGHTGELFF. The CDR3 DNA reads TGTGCCATCAGTGAGGGTCAGGGACACACCGGGGAGCTGTTTTTT.

The J gene is TRBJ1-4, the V gene TRBV7-9; TRBD1 matches at 11 bases. This CDR3 spans 17 amino acids. CDR1 is SEHNR and CDR2 is FQNEAQ in the germline V gene (reference sequence). J was trimmed by 5 bases and V by 5 bases; bases with no gene match: 10. CDR3 region: CASSPMDRGLHNEKLFF. The CDR3 nucleotides read TGTGCCAGCAGCCCCATGGACAGGGGGCTCCACAATGAAAAACTGTTTTTT.

The table lists this clonotype with a few counts. This chain links TRBV12-3 or TRBV12-4 with TRBJ1-1; D might be TRBD1 (5 bases). Trimming left V 2 bases short and J 4 bases short, with 11 bases between. The CDR3 is 14 amino acids. In DNA, the CDR3 is TGTGCCAGCAGTTTAAGGAGGGGCGGCACTGAAGCTTTCTTT. Translating gives CASSLRRGGTEAFF.

At least ten counts were recorded for this clonotype. The rearrangement joins TRBV4-3 to TRBJ1-5; TRBD1 is a possible D gene (6 bases). CDR1 and CDR2 (germline): LGHNA, YSLEER. The CDR3 runs 15 residues. Between the trimmed V and J ends, which lost 5 bases and 3 bases, there was a span of 14 bases. The CDR3, as DNA: TGCGCCAGCAGCTTAAACCGGGACAACAATCAGCCCCAGCATTTT. Its protein is CASSLNRDNNQPQHF.

V and J are TRBV29-1 and TRBJ1-3, with TRBD1 as a possible D gene (5 bases). The V gene lost 7 bases and the J gene lost 2 bases, with 18 bases spanning the gap. Germline CDR1 and CDR2: SQVTM and ANQGSEA. This CDR3 has 15 residues. The CDR3, as DNA: TGCAGCGGGGAACTGGCTGGGGGAGCTGGAAACACCATATATTTT. It is translated as CSGELAGGAGNTIYF.

In this sample, this clonotype turned up many times. The chain combines TRBV14 with TRBJ2-1; no definite D call. The V gene lost 4 bases and the J gene lost 2 bases, with 15 bases spanning the gap. This CDR3 comprises 16 residues. Germline V gene sequence: CDR1 SGHDN, CDR2 FVKESK. The CDR3 nucleotides read TGTGCCAGCAGCCGAGACCCAATCAACCCCTACAATGAGCAGTTCTTC. Its translation is CASSRDPINPYNEQFF.

This sequence joins TRBV2 and TRBJ2-3, with a possible D match to TRBD1 (5 bases). CDR3 length: 15 amino acids. Per germline, CDR1 SNHLY and CDR2 FYNNEI. The V and J ends lost 6 bases and 2 bases respectively, with 15 bases between them. The CDR3 DNA is TGTGCCAGCAGGACAGACACAACACACACAGATACGCAGTATTTT. As protein: CASRTDTTHTDTQYF.

This clonotype was counted at least ten times. The CDR3: CATSRERGGYNEQFF. DNA for the CDR3: TGTGCCACCAGCAGAGAGCGGGGGGGCTACAATGAGCAGTTCTTC. This chain joins TRBV15 and TRBJ2-1; TRBD2 agrees at 9 bases. This CDR3 has 15 amino acids. Germline-derived CDR1 and CDR2 are LNHNV and YYDKDF (reference sequence). With V trimmed by 0 bases and J by 3 bases, 0 bases remained unmatched.